These 5 T cell receptor beta chains came from one sample sequenced in a study of CD8 T cells in ankylosing spondylitis. MiXCR was run by TCRdb on the 5' RACE reads, yielding one entry per CDR3 protein. The profile shows about 42,000 distinct CDR3 sequences, 4% of them singletons. Sequencing was carried out using blood, either unsorted or a sorted T cell fraction (not recorded which). These receptor sequences come from a female donor with ankylosing spondylitis or in good health (not recorded which).

This clonotype has at least ten counts. The chain combines TRBV9 with TRBJ2-3; 7 nucleotides line up with TRBD2. Germline-derived CDR1 and CDR2 are SGDLS and YYNGEE. After removal of 7 bases from V and 0 bases from J, the junction contained 8 bases not matched to a gene. There are 15 residues in the CDR3. The CDR3 spells CASREAGSSTDTQYF. As DNA, the CDR3 is TGTGCCAGCCGCGAAGCGGGATCGAGCACAGATACGCAGTATTTT.

This clonotype was seen more than once but under ten times. The chain recombines TRBV9 with TRBJ1-2, with D possibly matching TRBD1 (5 bases). The CDR3 length is 12 residues. Between the trimmed V and J ends, which lost 0 bases and 8 bases, there was a span of 8 bases. CDR1 is SGDLS and CDR2 is YYNGEE in the germline V gene. The CDR3 reads CASSVVDSGYTF. DNA for the CDR3: TGTGCCAGCAGCGTAGTTGACAGCGGCTACACCTTC.

This clonotype was picked up many times. The gene calls are TRBV9 and TRBJ2-3; D is perhaps TRBD1 or TRBD2 (5 bases each). The CDR3 length is 16 residues. The germline CDR1 and CDR2 sequences are SGDLS and YYNGEE. The V end lost 0 bases, the J end lost 6 bases, and 17 bases lay between the germline ends. CDR3 residues: CASSVEGAIGADTQYF. In DNA, the CDR3 is TGTGCCAGCAGCGTAGAAGGGGCAATCGGGGCGGATACGCAGTATTTT.

The chain's CDR3 is CASSVAPGQKRIPYEQYF. Here the CDR3 DNA reads TGTGCCAGCAGCGTAGCCCCGGGACAAAAACGGATCCCCTACGAGCAGTACTTC. The gene calls are TRBV9 and TRBJ2-7; possible D gene TRBD1, 6 bases. The CDR3 is made up of 18 amino acids. Germline V lookup: CDR1 SGDLS, CDR2 YYNGEE. V shed 0 bases and J shed 2 bases, with 21 bases lying between them.

V usage is TRBV9 and J usage is TRBJ2-3, with no clear D. Germline V lookup: CDR1 SGDLS, CDR2 YYNGEE. The CDR3 contains 15 residues. Trimming removed 4 bases at V and 2 bases at J, with 14 bases between. CDR3: CASSPIAAHTDTQYF. In DNA, the CDR3 is TGTGCCAGCAGCCCCATCGCGGCCCACACAGATACGCAGTATTTT.